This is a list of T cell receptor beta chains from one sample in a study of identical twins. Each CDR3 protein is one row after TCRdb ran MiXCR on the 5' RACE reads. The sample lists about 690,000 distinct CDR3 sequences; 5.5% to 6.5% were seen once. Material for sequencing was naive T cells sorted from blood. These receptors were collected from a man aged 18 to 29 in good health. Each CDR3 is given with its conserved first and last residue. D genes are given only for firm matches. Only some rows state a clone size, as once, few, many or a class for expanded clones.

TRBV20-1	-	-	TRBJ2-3	TGCAGTGCTAGTGGGCTAACCCTAGGCACAGATACGCAGTATTTT	CSASGLTLGTDTQYF
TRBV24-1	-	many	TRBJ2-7	TGTGCCACCAGTGATAGGGCCTCACCTCGAAAGCAGTACTTC	CATSDRASPRKQYF
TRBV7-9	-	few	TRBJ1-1	TGTGCCAGCAGCTTAAGTGTGATACCTGAAGCTTTCTTT	CASSLSVIPEAFF
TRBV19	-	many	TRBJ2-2	TGTGCCAGTAGTATCTTGGGAACCGGGGAGCTGTTTTTT	CASSILGTGELFF
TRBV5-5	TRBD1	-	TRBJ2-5	TGTGCCGGTAGGACAGGGCCGACACAAGAGACCCAGTACTTC	CAGRTGPTQETQYF
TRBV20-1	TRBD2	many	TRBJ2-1	TGCAGTGCTAGAGAGATAGCGGGAGGGCCCTTCTACAATGAGCAGTTCTTC	CSAREIAGGPFYNEQFF
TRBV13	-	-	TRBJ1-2	TGTGCCAGCAGTCTGGAGAGGAATGGCTACACCTTC	CASSLERNGYTF
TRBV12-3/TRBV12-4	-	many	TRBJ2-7	TGTGCCAGCAGTCCCTCCCCGTACTACGAGCAGTACTTC	CASSPSPYYEQYF
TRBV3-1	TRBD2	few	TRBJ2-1	TGTGCCAGCAGCCCACTGGGGAGGGAGGCCTACAATGAGCAGTTCTTC	CASSPLGREAYNEQFF
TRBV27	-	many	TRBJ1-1	TGTGCCAGCAGTAAGGGCCAGGTGTTAATGAACACTGAAGCTTTCTTT	CASSKGQVLMNTEAFF
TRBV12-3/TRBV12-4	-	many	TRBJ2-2	TGTGCCAGCAGTTTAAATCTGGCCGGGGAGCTGTTTTTT	CASSLNLAGELFF
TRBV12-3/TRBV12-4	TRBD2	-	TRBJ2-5	TGTGCCAGCATCTCGGAGGTCCCGGGGAGGGCCACGGAGACCCAGTACTTC	CASISEVPGRATETQYF
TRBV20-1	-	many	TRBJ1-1	TGCAGTGCTAGAGCAGGGGCGCGGGCAACTGAAGCTTTCTTT	CSARAGARATEAFF
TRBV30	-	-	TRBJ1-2	TGTGCCTGGAGGTTAGGGCTGAACTATGGCTACACCTTC	CAWRLGLNYGYTF
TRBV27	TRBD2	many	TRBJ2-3	TGTGCCAGCAGTCCCACACGACTAGCGGGACGCACAGATACGCAGTATTTT	CASSPTRLAGRTDTQYF
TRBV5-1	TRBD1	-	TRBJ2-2	TGCGCCAGCAGCCTTTTGCCCGTACAGGGGTCCGGGGAGCTGTTTTTT	CASSLLPVQGSGELFF
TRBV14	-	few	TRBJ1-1	TGTGCCAGCAGCCAAGACCAGGGTCTAGGAGCTTTCTTT	CASSQDQGLGAFF
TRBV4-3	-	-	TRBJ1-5	TGCGCCAGCAGCCAAGATAAGGGCCCAGGGCCCCAGCATTTT	CASSQDKGPGPQHF
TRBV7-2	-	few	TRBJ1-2	TGTGCCAGCAGCGTATCCAGGTTCGACTATGGCTACACCTTC	CASSVSRFDYGYTF
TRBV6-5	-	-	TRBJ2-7	TGTGCCAGCAGTTCCCGGAGGGCCAGTTTCTACGAGCAGTACTTC	CASSSRRASFYEQYF
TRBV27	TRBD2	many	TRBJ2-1	TGTGCCAGCAGCCGAGAGACTAGCGACAATGAGCAGTTCTTC	CASSRETSDNEQFF
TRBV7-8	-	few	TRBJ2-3	TGTGCCAGCAGCTTTCTAGGGGAAGGAACAGATACGCAGTATTTT	CASSFLGEGTDTQYF
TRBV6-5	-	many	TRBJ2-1	TGTGCCAGCAGTTCGAGCCGGGACGGAATCTCCTACAATGAGCAGTTCTTC	CASSSSRDGISYNEQFF